Each of the 5 T cell receptor beta chains below was sequenced from the same sample in a study of CD8+ T cells in alopecia areata. cDNA reverse transcribed from extracted RNA served as the sequencing template. Assay: immunoSEQ multiplex PCR; the TCRdb copy retains only in-frame clones and omits some. The table shows 200,000 or so clones, with 55% to 75% occurring only once. The treatment is: oral pan-JAK inhibitor, 5-10 mg twice daily. The sample here was CD4+ T cells sorted from blood, taken at week 24, from a patient treated with tofacitinib. The receptor source for this set is a human donor with alopecia areata.

This clone was seen only a few times. Here the CDR3 DNA reads TGTGCCTCCGGCGGAGGCACCCAGGCCCGCGAGCAGTACTTC. Amino acids: CASGGGTQAREQYF. This chain joins TRBV10-3 and TRBJ2-7, with D possibly being TRBD2 (5 bases). Germline-derived CDR1 and CDR2 are ENHRY and SYGVKD. The CDR3 has 14 amino acids. V lost 11 bases and J lost 6, with 23 bases in between.

V usage is TRBV6-9 and J usage is TRBJ1-2, with 9 positions matching TRBD1. The trim removed 6 bases at V and 4 bases at J, leaving 12 bases unmatched. The CDR3 is made up of 16 amino acids. Germline lookup yields CDR1 MNHGY and CDR2 SVAAGI. The CDR3 DNA follows: TGTGCCAGCAGACGGGACAGGGCTGGACGGGGCTATGGCTACACCTTC. Translating gives CASRRDRAGRGYGYTF.

The chain joins TRBV7-8 to TRBJ2-4, with 9 bases that match TRBD2. CDR3 length: 18 amino acids. Trimming cost V 5 bases and J 2 bases; bases outside gene matches: 13. Germline assignment: CDR1 SGHVS and CDR2 FQNEAQ. CDR3 sequence (DNA): TGTGCCAGCAGCGTTAGCCCGCGCGGGGGGGCGACCAAAAACATTCAGTACTTC. Translating it yields CASSVSPRGGATKNIQYF.

J is TRBJ2-2 and V is TRBV5-1; 8 bases are a match to TRBD1. The V segment lost 4 bases and the J segment 3 bases; nucleotides outside the gene matches: 5. The CDR3 sequence is 15 residues long. From germline, CDR1 is SGHRS and CDR2 YFSETQ. The CDR3 sequence is CASSISGGDTGELFF. In DNA form, the CDR3 reads TGCGCCAGCAGCATTTCAGGGGGCGACACCGGGGAGCTGTTTTTT. Together with reference TRBV5-1 and TRBJ2-2, the CDR3 gives the full variable domain: KAGVTQTPRYLIKTRGQQVTLSCSPISGHRSVSWYQQTPGQGLQFLFEYFSETQRNKGNFPGRFSGRQFSNSRSEMNVSTLELGDSALYLCASSISGGDTGELFFGEGSRLTVL.

The chain uses TRBV5-1 and TRBJ2-3; no reliable D call. V dropped 5 bases and J dropped 1 base, with 5 bases sitting between them. CDR3 size: 12 residues. CDR1 and CDR2 from the germline V gene are SGHRS and YFSETQ. In DNA form, the CDR3 reads TGCGCCAGCAGATCTGGCACAGATACGCAGTATTTT. Translation gives CASRSGTDTQYF.